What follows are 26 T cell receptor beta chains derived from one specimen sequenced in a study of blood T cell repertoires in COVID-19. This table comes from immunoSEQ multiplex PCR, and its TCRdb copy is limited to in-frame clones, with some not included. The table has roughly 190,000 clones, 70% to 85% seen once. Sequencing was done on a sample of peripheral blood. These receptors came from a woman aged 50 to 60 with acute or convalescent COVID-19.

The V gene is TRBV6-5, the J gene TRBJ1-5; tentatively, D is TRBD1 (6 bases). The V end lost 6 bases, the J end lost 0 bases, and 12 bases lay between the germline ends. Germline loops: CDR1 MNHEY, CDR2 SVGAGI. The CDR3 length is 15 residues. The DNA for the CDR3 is TGTGCCAGCAGCCAAACAGGGAATAGCAATCAGCCCCAGCATTTT. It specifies CASSQTGNSNQPQHF.

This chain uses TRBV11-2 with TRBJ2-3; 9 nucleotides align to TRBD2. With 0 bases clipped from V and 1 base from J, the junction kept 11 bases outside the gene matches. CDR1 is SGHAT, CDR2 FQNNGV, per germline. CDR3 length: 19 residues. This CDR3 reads CASSLDGARASGGTDTQYF. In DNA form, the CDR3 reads TGTGCCAGCAGCTTAGATGGGGCACGAGCTAGCGGGGGCACAGATACGCAGTATTTT.

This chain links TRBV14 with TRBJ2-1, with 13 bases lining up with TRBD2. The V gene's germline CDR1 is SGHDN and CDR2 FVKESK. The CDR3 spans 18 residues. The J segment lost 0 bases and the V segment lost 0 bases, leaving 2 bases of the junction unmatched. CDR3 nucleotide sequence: TGTGCCAGCAGCCAAGAACTAGCGGGAGGGATCTCCTACAATGAGCAGTTCTTC. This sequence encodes CASSQELAGGISYNEQFF. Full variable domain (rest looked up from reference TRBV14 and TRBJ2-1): EAGVTQFPSHSVIEKGQTVTLRCDPISGHDNLYWYRRVMGKEIKFLLHFVKESKQDESGMPNNRFLAERTGGTYSTLKVQPAELEDSGVYFCASSQELAGGISYNEQFFGPGTRLTVL.

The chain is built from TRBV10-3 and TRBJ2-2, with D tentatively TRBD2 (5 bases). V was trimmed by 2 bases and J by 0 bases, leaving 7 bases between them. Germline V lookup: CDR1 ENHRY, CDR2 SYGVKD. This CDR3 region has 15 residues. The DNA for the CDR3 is TGTGCCATCAGTGAGCGGGGATCGAACACCGGGGAGCTGTTTTTT. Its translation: CAISERGSNTGELFF.

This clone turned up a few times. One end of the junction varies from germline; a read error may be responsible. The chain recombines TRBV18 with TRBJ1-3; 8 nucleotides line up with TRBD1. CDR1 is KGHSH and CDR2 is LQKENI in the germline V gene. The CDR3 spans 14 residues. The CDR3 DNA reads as TGTGCCAGCTCATTCTCGACAGGGGTAGGAGTTCCGGATTTT. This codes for CASSFSTGVGVPDF.

As DNA, the CDR3 is TGTGCCAGCAGCCCGAAGACTAGCGGGAGTCAGCAGTTCTTC. Translating gives CASSPKTSGSQQFF. The rearrangement links TRBV11-3 to TRBJ2-1; TRBD2 aligns across 12 bases. Germline CDR1 reads SGHNT; CDR2 reads YENEEA. Trimming cost V 5 bases and J 11 bases; bases outside gene matches: 7. This CDR3 region has 14 residues.

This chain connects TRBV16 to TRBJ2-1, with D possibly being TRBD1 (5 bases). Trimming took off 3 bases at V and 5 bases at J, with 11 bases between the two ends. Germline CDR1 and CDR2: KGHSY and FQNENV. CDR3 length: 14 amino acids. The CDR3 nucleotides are TGTGCCAGCAGCCACCCCGTCAGGGACAATGAGCAGTTCTTC. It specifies CASSHPVRDNEQFF. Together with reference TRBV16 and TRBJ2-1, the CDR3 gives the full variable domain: GEEVAQTPKHLVRGEGQKAKLYCAPIKGHSYVFWYQQVLKNEFKFLISFQNENVFDETGMPKERFSAKCLPNSPCSLEIQATKLEDSAVYFCASSHPVRDNEQFFGPGTRLTVL.

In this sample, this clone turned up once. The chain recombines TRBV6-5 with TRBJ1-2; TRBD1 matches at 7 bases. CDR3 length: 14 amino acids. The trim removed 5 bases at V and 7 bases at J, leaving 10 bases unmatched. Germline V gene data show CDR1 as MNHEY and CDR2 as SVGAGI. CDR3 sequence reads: CASSPSTGTVGYTF. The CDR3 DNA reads TGTGCCAGCAGTCCCTCAACTGGGACAGTTGGCTACACCTTC.

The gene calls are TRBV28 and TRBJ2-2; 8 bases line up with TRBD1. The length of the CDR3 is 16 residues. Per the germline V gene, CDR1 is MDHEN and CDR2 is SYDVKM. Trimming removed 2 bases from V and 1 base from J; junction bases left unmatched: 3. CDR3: CASSLAGGMNTGELFF. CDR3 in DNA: TGTGCCAGCAGTTTAGCAGGGGGCATGAACACCGGGGAGCTGTTTTTT. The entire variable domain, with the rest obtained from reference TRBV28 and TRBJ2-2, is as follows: DVKVTQSSRYLVKRTGEKVFLECVQDMDHENMFWYRQDPGLGLRLIYFSYDVKMKEKGDIPEGYSVSREKKERFSLILESASTNQTSMYLCASSLAGGMNTGELFFGEGSRLTVL.

The CDR3 spells CASSVYRTDTQYF. The CDR3 DNA reads as TGTGCCAGCAGCGTGTACAGAACAGATACGCAGTATTTT. The chain carries TRBV5-6 and TRBJ2-3; no reliable D call. This CDR3 spans 13 amino acids. V gave up 4 bases and J gave up 3 bases, with 9 bases separating them. Germline assignment: CDR1 SGHDT and CDR2 YYEEEE.

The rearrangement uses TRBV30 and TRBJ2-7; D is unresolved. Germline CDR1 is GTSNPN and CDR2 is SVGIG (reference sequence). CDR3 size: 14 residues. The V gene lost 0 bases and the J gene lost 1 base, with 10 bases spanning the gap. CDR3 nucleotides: TGTGCCTGGAGTGTATCCCGGTCATCCTACGAGCAGTACTTC. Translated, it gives CAWSVSRSSYEQYF. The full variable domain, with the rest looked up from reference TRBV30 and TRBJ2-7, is SQTIHQWPATLVQPVGSPLSLECTVEGTSNPNLYWYRQAAGRGLQLLFYSVGIGQISSEVPQNLSASRPQDRQFILSSKKLLLSDSGFYLCAWSVSRSSYEQYFGPGTRLTVT.

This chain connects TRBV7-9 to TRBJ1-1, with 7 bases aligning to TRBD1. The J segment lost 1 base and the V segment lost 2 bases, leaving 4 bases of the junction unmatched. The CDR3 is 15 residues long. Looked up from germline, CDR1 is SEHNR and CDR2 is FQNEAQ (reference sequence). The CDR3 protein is CASSLRTGPNTEAFF. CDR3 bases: TGTGCCAGCAGCTTAAGGACAGGCCCGAACACTGAAGCTTTCTTT.

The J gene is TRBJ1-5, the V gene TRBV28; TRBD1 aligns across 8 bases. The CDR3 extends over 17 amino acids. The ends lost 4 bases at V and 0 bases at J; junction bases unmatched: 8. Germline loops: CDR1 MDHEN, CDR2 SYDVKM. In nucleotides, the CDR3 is TGTGCCAGCAGTTCTACGTCAGGGGGCAATAGCAATCAGCCCCAGCATTTT. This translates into CASSSTSGGNSNQPQHF. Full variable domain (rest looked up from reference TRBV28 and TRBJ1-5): DVKVTQSSRYLVKRTGEKVFLECVQDMDHENMFWYRQDPGLGLRLIYFSYDVKMKEKGDIPEGYSVSREKKERFSLILESASTNQTSMYLCASSSTSGGNSNQPQHFGDGTRLSIL.

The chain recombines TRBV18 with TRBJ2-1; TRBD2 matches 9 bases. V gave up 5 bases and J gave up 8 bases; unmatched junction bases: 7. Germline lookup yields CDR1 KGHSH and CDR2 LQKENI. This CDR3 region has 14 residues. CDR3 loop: CASSIAGAGDEQFF. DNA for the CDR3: TGTGCCAGCTCAATAGCGGGAGCGGGCGATGAGCAGTTCTTC. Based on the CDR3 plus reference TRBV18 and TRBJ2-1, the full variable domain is NAGVMQNPRHLVRRRGQEARLRCSPMKGHSHVYWYRQLPEEGLKFMVYLQKENIIDESGMPKERFSAEFPKEGPSILRIQQVVRGDSAAYFCASSIAGAGDEQFFGPGTRLTVL.

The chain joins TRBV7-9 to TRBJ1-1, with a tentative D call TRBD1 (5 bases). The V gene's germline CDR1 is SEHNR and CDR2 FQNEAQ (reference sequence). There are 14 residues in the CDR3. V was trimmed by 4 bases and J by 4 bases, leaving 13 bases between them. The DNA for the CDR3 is TGTGCCAGCAGCTGGGGCGGGGTGGGCACTGAAGCTTTCTTT. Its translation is CASSWGGVGTEAFF.

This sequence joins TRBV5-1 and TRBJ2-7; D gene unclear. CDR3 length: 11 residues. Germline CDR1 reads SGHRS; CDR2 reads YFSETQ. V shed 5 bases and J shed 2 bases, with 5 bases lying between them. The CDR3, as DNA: TGCGCCAGCAGGGCCGCCTACGAGCAGTACTTC. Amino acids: CASRAAYEQYF.

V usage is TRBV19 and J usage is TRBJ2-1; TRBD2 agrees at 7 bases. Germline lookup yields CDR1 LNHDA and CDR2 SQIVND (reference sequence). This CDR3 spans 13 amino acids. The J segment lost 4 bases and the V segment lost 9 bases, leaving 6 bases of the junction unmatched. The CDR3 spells CASLAAFYNEQFF. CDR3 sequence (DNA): TGTGCCAGCCTAGCGGCTTTTTACAATGAGCAGTTCTTC. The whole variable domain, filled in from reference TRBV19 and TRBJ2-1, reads DGGITQSPKYLFRKEGQNVTLSCEQNLNHDAMYWYRQDPGQGLRLIYYSQIVNDFQKGDIAEGYSVSREKKESFPLTVTSAQKNPTAFYLCASLAAFYNEQFFGPGTRLTVL.

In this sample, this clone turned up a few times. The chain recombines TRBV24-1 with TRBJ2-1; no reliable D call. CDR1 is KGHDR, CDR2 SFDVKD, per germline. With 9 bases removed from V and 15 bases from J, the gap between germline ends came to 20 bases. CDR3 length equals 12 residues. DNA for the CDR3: TGTGCCACCGAGACACAGATCGGAACGCGGTTCTTC. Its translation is CATETQIGTRFF.

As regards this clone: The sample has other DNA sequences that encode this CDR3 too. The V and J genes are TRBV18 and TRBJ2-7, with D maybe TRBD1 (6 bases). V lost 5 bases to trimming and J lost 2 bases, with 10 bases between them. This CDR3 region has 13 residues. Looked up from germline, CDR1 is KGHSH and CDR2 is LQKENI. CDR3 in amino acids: CASSSRDTYEQYF. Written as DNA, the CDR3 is TGTGCCAGCTCATCCCGGGACACCTACGAGCAGTACTTC.

The CDR3 loop is CASSQGGTSGHEQYF. DNA for the CDR3: TGTGCCAGCAGCCAGGGGGGTACATCAGGCCACGAGCAGTACTTC. The V and J genes are TRBV6-5 and TRBJ2-7; D is possibly TRBD1 (7 bases). CDR1 MNHEY and CDR2 SVGAGI come from the germline V gene. The CDR3 is 15 amino acids. Trimming stripped 6 bases from V and 5 bases from J, with 20 bases between.

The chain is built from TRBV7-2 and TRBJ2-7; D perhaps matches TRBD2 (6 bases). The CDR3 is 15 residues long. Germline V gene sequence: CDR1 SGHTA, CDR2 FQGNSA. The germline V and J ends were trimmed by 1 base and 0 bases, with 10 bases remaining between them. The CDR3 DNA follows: TGTGCCAGCAGCTTAGACGCGGGGAGCTCCTACGAGCAGTACTTC. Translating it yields CASSLDAGSSYEQYF.

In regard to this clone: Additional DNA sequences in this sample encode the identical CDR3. CDR3 loop: CASSPQGQGYEQYF. CDR3 DNA sequence: TGTGCCAGCTCACCGCAGGGACAGGGCTACGAGCAGTACTTC. The V gene is TRBV18, the J gene TRBJ2-7; 9 bases match TRBD1. The germline gives CDR1 KGHSH, CDR2 LQKENI. V lost 3 bases, J lost 3 bases, and 3 bases stayed unmatched. This CDR3 region has 14 residues.

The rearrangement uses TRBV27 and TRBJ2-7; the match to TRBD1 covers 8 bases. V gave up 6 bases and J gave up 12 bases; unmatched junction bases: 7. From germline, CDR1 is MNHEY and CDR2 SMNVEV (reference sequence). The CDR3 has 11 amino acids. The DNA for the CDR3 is TGTGCCAGCAGGACCCCAGGGGGCACGTACTTC. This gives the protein CASRTPGGTYF.

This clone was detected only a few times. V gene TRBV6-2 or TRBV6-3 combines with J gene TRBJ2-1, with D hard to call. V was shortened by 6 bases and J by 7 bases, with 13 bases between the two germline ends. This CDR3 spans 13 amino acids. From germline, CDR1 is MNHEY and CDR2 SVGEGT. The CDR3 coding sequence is TGTGCCAGCAGCCAGACATGGCAGAATGAGCAGTTCTTC. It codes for CASSQTWQNEQFF.

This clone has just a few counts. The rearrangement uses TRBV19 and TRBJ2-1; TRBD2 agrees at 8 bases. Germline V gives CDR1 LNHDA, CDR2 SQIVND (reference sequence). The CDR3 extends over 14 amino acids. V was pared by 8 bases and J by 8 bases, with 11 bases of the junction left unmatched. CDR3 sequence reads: CASFSGAAPHEQFF. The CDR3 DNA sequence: TGTGCCAGTTTTAGCGGGGCCGCCCCCCATGAGCAGTTCTTC. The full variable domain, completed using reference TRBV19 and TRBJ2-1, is DGGITQSPKYLFRKEGQNVTLSCEQNLNHDAMYWYRQDPGQGLRLIYYSQIVNDFQKGDIAEGYSVSREKKESFPLTVTSAQKNPTAFYLCASFSGAAPHEQFFGPGTRLTVL.

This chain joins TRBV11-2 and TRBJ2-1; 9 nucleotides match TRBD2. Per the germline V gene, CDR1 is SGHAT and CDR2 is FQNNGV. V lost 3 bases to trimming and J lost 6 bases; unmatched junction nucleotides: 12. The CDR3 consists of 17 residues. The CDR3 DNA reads TGTGCCAGCAGCTTTGGGGCGGGGCTAGCGGGATTCAATGAGCAGTTCTTC. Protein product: CASSFGAGLAGFNEQFF.